The 16 T cell receptor beta chains listed next were all sequenced from one sample in a study of control samples from healthy donors and cancer patients. Method: immunoSEQ multiplex PCR; TCRdb's copy keeps in-frame clones and lacks some. The table records 150,000 to 160,000 clones, 94% of them present only once. Sample: blood. Receptors were obtained from a man aged 40-50 years in good health.

The J gene is TRBJ1-2, the V gene TRBV28, with 8 bases matching TRBD1. The CDR3 spans 15 residues. Germline assignment: CDR1 MDHEN and CDR2 SYDVKM. J was trimmed by 0 bases and V by 5 bases; bases with no gene match: 5. The CDR3 loop reads CASSRTGGANYGYTF. The CDR3 region has the DNA TGTGCCAGCAGTCGTACAGGGGGGGCTAACTATGGCTACACCTTC.

This clone has only one observation. The rearrangement joins TRBV9 to TRBJ2-1, with D possibly being TRBD2 (5 bases). The CDR3 is 16 residues long. The germline V and J ends were trimmed by 0 bases and 6 bases, with 16 bases remaining between them. Germline lookup yields CDR1 SGDLS and CDR2 YYNGEE. CDR3 loop: CASSVEPLEAFNEQFF. The CDR3 DNA is TGTGCCAGCAGCGTAGAACCACTAGAGGCCTTCAATGAGCAGTTCTTC. Supplemented by reference TRBV9 and TRBJ2-1, the full variable domain reads DSGVTQTPKHLITATGQRVTLRCSPRSGDLSVYWYQQSLDQGLQFLIQYYNGEERAKGNILERFSAQQFPDLHSELNLSSLELGDSALYFCASSVEPLEAFNEQFFGPGTRLTVL.

The rearrangement joins TRBV11-2 to TRBJ2-6, with 7 bases lining up with TRBD1. V was clipped by 7 bases and J by 0 bases; unmatched bases: 3. The CDR3 is 15 amino acids. Germline loops: CDR1 SGHAT, CDR2 FQNNGV. The chain's CDR3 is CASTQGPSGANVLTF. The DNA of the CDR3 is TGTGCCAGCACACAGGGGCCCTCTGGGGCCAACGTCCTGACTTTC.

The chain recombines TRBV30 with TRBJ2-7, with 8 bases aligning to TRBD1. The CDR3 runs 14 residues. From germline, CDR1 is GTSNPN and CDR2 SVGIG (reference sequence). After removal of 2 bases from V and 6 bases from J, the junction contained 9 bases not matched to a gene. In DNA form, the CDR3 reads TGTGCCTGGAGTCTCGGCCAGGGGGCTACCGAGCAGTACTTC. Translated: CAWSLGQGATEQYF.

The gene calls are TRBV2 and TRBJ1-1; 9 bases agree with TRBD1. The CDR3 is made up of 14 amino acids. Losses at the gene ends were 2 bases for V and 4 bases for J; bases not matched to a gene: 2. The germline CDR1 and CDR2 sequences are SNHLY and FYNNEI. The CDR3 DNA is TGTGCCAGCAGTGAACGGGACAGGGCCACTGAAGCTTTCTTT. Its protein product is CASSERDRATEAFF. The full variable domain, with the rest looked up from reference TRBV2 and TRBJ1-1, is EPEVTQTPSHQVTQMGQEVILRCVPISNHLYFYWYRQILGQKVEFLVSFYNNEISEKSEIFDDQFSVERPDGSNFTLKIRSTKLEDSAMYFCASSERDRATEAFFGQGTRLTVV.

The rearrangement uses TRBV7-2 and TRBJ1-3, with D possibly matching TRBD1 (6 bases). CDR3 length: 15 residues. Germline CDR1 SGHTA, CDR2 FQGNSA. Between the trimmed V and J ends, which lost 1 base and 4 bases, there was a span of 11 bases. The CDR3 region is CASSLDGGHGNTIYF. CDR3 nucleotides: TGTGCCAGCAGCTTAGACGGGGGGCACGGAAACACCATATATTTT.

Concerning this clone: Other nucleotide sequences in the sample specify the same CDR3. This rearrangement joins TRBV18 to TRBJ1-1; TRBD1 might be the D (5 bases). Deletions cut 3 bases from V and 1 base from J, with 6 bases between. This CDR3 contains 13 residues. Germline V gene sequence: CDR1 KGHSH, CDR2 LQKENI. This chain's CDR3 is CASSPQGNTEAFF. CDR3 coding DNA: TGTGCCAGCTCACCCCAGGGGAACACTGAAGCTTTCTTT.

The chain is built from TRBV9 and TRBJ1-2; no clear D gene. Looked up from germline, CDR1 is SGDLS and CDR2 is YYNGEE. The CDR3 covers 12 residues. Trimming took 3 bases from V and 4 from J, leaving 7 bases between them. The CDR3 DNA is TGTGCCAGCAGCGATGGGCCCTATGGCTACACCTTC. It encodes CASSDGPYGYTF.

This chain uses TRBV7-6 with TRBJ1-3; 8 bases agree with TRBD1. The germline V gene encodes CDR1 SGHVS and CDR2 FNYEAQ. J was trimmed by 1 base and V by 3 bases; bases with no gene match: 5. The CDR3 has 16 amino acids. The CDR3 sequence is CASSFQGAPSGNTIYF. The CDR3 bases are TGTGCCAGCAGCTTTCAGGGGGCTCCATCTGGAAACACCATATATTTT.

This rearrangement joins TRBV12-5 to TRBJ1-3; D not certain. Trimming left V 2 bases short and J 3 bases short, with 8 bases between. Looked up from germline, CDR1 is LGHNT and CDR2 is FRNRAP. The CDR3 consists of 14 residues. CDR3 region: CASGLSGNGNTIYF. The CDR3 DNA sequence: TGTGCTAGTGGTTTGTCGGGGAATGGAAACACCATATATTTT.

This chain joins TRBV15 and TRBJ1-4, with D possibly TRBD1 on 5 matching bases. Trimming stripped 0 bases from V and 7 bases from J, with 9 bases between. There are 14 residues in the CDR3. Germline CDR1 reads LNHNV; CDR2 reads YYDKDF (reference sequence). CDR3 region: CATSRDRAGEKLFF. Here the CDR3 DNA reads TGTGCCACCAGCAGAGACAGGGCGGGTGAAAAACTGTTTTTT.

This chain uses TRBV5-1 with TRBJ2-1; 8 nucleotides agree with TRBD1. V lost 4 bases, J lost 6 bases, and 9 bases stayed unmatched. CDR1 and CDR2 from the germline V gene are SGHRS and YFSETQ. This CDR3 comprises 15 residues. The CDR3 sequence is CASSPGRQGINEQFF. CDR3 in DNA: TGCGCCAGCAGCCCGGGGAGACAGGGGATCAATGAGCAGTTCTTC.

This rearrangement joins TRBV6-2 or TRBV6-3 to TRBJ1-5; weak D call: TRBD1 (5 bases). In germline, CDR1 is MNHEY, CDR2 SVGEGT. The CDR3 runs 15 residues. The V end lost 0 bases, the J end lost 1 base, and 7 bases lay between the germline ends. CDR3 sequence reads: CASSYSGQSNQPQHF. For the CDR3, the DNA is TGTGCCAGCAGTTACTCAGGACAAAGCAATCAGCCCCAGCATTTT.

This clone was seen just once. V usage is TRBV9 and J usage is TRBJ2-7; possibly TRBD2 for D (7 bases). The CDR3 contains 15 residues. Germline V gene lookup returns CDR1 SGDLS and CDR2 YYNGEE. V dropped 3 bases and J dropped 5 bases, with 18 bases sitting between them. The CDR3, as DNA: TGTGCCAGCAGCGAGGGGGGGAATCGTATGGACGAGCAGTACTTC. Its protein is CASSEGGNRMDEQYF.

This sequence joins TRBV6-5 and TRBJ1-6; D is undetermined. Trimming stripped 6 bases from V and 7 bases from J, with 16 bases between. The CDR3 covers 15 residues. Germline V lookup: CDR1 MNHEY, CDR2 SVGAGI. CDR3: CASSSATPGNSPLHF. CDR3 sequence (DNA): TGTGCCAGCAGCTCCGCCACACCGGGGAATTCACCCCTCCACTTT.

The chain recombines TRBV5-4 with TRBJ2-2; D perhaps matches TRBD2 (5 bases). Germline CDR1 SGHNT, CDR2 YYREEE (reference sequence). The V and J ends lost 10 bases and 4 bases respectively, with 11 bases between them. The CDR3 loop spans 12 amino acids. CDR3 region: CAAEEATGELFF. The CDR3 DNA is TGTGCCGCCGAGGAGGCCACCGGGGAGCTGTTTTTT.